These 20 T cell receptor beta chains originate from one sample sequenced in a study of shared clonotypes between healthy human individuals. The assay was immunoSEQ multiplex PCR, and TCRdb's table has in-frame clones only and misses some. The sample yields 190,000 or so clones, roughly 91% seen once. Sequenced material: naive CD4+ T cells sorted from blood. Specified subset: CD45RA+ positively selected. The receptors were gathered from a woman in her 30s in good health.

The chain links TRBV19 to TRBJ1-5, with a weak D call TRBD1 (6 bases). The V end was cut by 5 bases, the J end by 4 bases, with 18 bases between. The CDR3 contains 16 residues. Germline-derived CDR1 and CDR2 are LNHDA and SQIVND (reference sequence). CDR3 DNA sequence: TGTGCCAGTAGTGTCCACAGGGTGAGGATAAATCAGCCCCAGCATTTT. It specifies CASSVHRVRINQPQHF.

The chain links TRBV6-4 to TRBJ1-5; D unresolved. Trimming removed 2 bases from V and 4 bases from J, with 6 bases in between. Germline CDR1 reads MRHNA; CDR2 reads SNTAGT. There are 13 residues in the CDR3. In DNA, the CDR3 is TGTGCCAGCAGTGACGGTCTTAATCAGCCCCAGCATTTT. Residues: CASSDGLNQPQHF.

The chain has TRBV28 and TRBJ1-5, with D tentatively TRBD1 (5 bases). The CDR3 covers 15 residues. Trimming took 2 bases from V and 6 from J, leaving 14 bases between them. Germline V gene data show CDR1 as MDHEN and CDR2 as SYDVKM. CDR3 DNA sequence: TGTGCCAGCAGTTTAGTTCGGGGGGGATCTCAGCCCCAGCATTTT. It translates to CASSLVRGGSQPQHF.

The genes are TRBV28 and TRBJ1-3; D is unclear. Trimming removed 4 bases from V and 7 bases from J, with 20 bases in between. The CDR3 runs to 16 residues. CDR1 is MDHEN, CDR2 SYDVKM, per germline. CDR3 sequence (DNA): TGTGCCAGCAGTTACCCCGCGCGGCGAGCCGCGAACACCATATATTTT. This codes for CASSYPARRAANTIYF.

This clone was counted once. The rearrangement links TRBV14 to TRBJ1-1; D uncertain. The CDR3 runs to 14 residues. The V and J ends lost 4 bases and 1 base respectively, with 10 bases between them. Germline V lookup: CDR1 SGHDN, CDR2 FVKESK. The CDR3 region has the DNA TGTGCCAGCAGCCGCCGGGCGGCGAACACTGAAGCTTTCTTT. Protein: CASSRRAANTEAFF.

This sequence joins TRBV9 and TRBJ2-2; D call uncertain. V gave up 0 bases and J gave up 5 bases, with 5 bases separating them. The germline gives CDR1 SGDLS, CDR2 YYNGEE. The CDR3 spans 13 residues. CDR3 amino acids: CASSVVETGELFF. As DNA, the CDR3 is TGTGCCAGCAGCGTAGTGGAAACCGGGGAGCTGTTTTTT. Looking up the rest from reference TRBV9 and TRBJ2-2 gives the full variable domain: DSGVTQTPKHLITATGQRVTLRCSPRSGDLSVYWYQQSLDQGLQFLIQYYNGEERAKGNILERFSAQQFPDLHSELNLSSLELGDSALYFCASSVVETGELFFGEGSRLTVL.

The chain's CDR3 is CASSTRDSLTEAFF. DNA for the CDR3: TGTGCCAGCAGCACCCGGGACAGCCTAACTGAAGCTTTCTTT. This chain uses TRBV9 with TRBJ1-1, with 7 bases lining up with TRBD1. CDR3 size: 14 residues. Trimming removed 4 bases from V and 5 bases from J; junction bases left unmatched: 8. Germline V gene sequence: CDR1 SGDLS, CDR2 YYNGEE.

The chain links TRBV7-9 to TRBJ2-4; tentatively, D is TRBD1 or TRBD2 (6 bases each). With 4 bases removed from V and 3 bases from J, the gap between germline ends came to 19 bases. Germline V lookup: CDR1 SEHNR, CDR2 FQNEAQ (reference sequence). The CDR3 runs to 17 residues. The CDR3 region has the DNA TGTGCCAGCAGCTCCCAGACGAGGGGGGCATTCAAAAACATTCAGTACTTC. This encodes CASSSQTRGAFKNIQYF.

This chain links TRBV6-6 with TRBJ1-3; D ambiguous. CDR1 and CDR2 (germline): MNHNY, SVGAGI (reference sequence). The CDR3 consists of 15 residues. With 4 bases removed from V and 2 bases from J, the gap between germline ends came to 12 bases. As DNA, the CDR3 is TGTGCCAGCAGTTTCCAGGACGCAACTGGAAACACCATATATTTT. It translates to CASSFQDATGNTIYF.

CDR3 sequence reads: CAINGGGSGSYEQYF. CDR3 DNA: TGTGCCATCAACGGGGGAGGGAGCGGCAGCTACGAGCAGTACTTC. The V gene is TRBV10-3, the J gene TRBJ2-7; 7 positions match TRBD2. The CDR3 runs to 15 residues. Losses at the gene ends were 7 bases for V and 3 bases for J; bases not matched to a gene: 12. Germline V CDR1 and CDR2: ENHRY, SYGVKD.

The V gene is TRBV28, the J gene TRBJ2-3; TRBD1 agrees at 7 bases. CDR3 length: 14 residues. After removal of 6 bases from V and 7 bases from J, the junction contained 10 bases not matched to a gene. Germline CDR1 is MDHEN and CDR2 is SYDVKM. The CDR3 DNA reads as TGTGCCAGCAGGACAGTACAGGGGTGGAATACGCAGTATTTT. Its protein product is CASRTVQGWNTQYF.

V usage is TRBV2 and J usage is TRBJ2-2; D is possibly TRBD1 or TRBD2 (7 bases each). Trimming shortened V by 7 bases and J by 0 bases, and 12 bases separated the two germline ends. This CDR3 region has 15 residues. The germline CDR1 and CDR2 sequences are SNHLY and FYNNEI. CDR3 in amino acids: CASTGGQSNTGELFF. In DNA, the CDR3 is TGTGCCAGCACGGGGGGACAGTCGAACACCGGGGAGCTGTTTTTT.

The chain combines TRBV5-6 with TRBJ2-5; 10 nucleotides match TRBD2. Germline CDR1 reads SGHDT; CDR2 reads YYEEEE. This CDR3 is built from 17 residues. J gave up 3 bases and V 0 bases, and 8 bases lay outside the gene matches. The CDR3 coding sequence is TGTGCCAGCAGCTTGGCTGGGACTAGCGTAGAGGAAGAGACCCAGTACTTC. It encodes CASSLAGTSVEEETQYF.

The chain links TRBV20-1 to TRBJ2-1; the D is unclear. From germline, CDR1 is DFQATT and CDR2 SNEGSKA (reference sequence). CDR3 length equals 11 residues. The V gene lost 0 bases and the J gene lost 9 bases, with 6 bases spanning the gap. The CDR3 DNA follows: TGCAGTGCTAGAGAGGTCCCTGAGCAGTTCTTC. Amino acid sequence: CSAREVPEQFF.

The rearrangement uses TRBV6-5 and TRBJ1-2, with D unclear. Germline V gives CDR1 MNHEY, CDR2 SVGAGI. V was cut by 2 bases and J by 13 bases, with 20 bases left in between. The CDR3 has 14 residues. In DNA, the CDR3 is TGTGCCAGCAGTTACGGTGGCCAGGCGGAAGATTTCACCTTC. Translation gives CASSYGGQAEDFTF.

The chain links TRBV11-2 to TRBJ2-1; D uncertain. Trimming removed 6 bases from V and 8 bases from J, with 11 bases in between. The CDR3 has 12 amino acids. Germline CDR1 is SGHAT and CDR2 is FQNNGV. The CDR3 loop reads CASSSRSDEQFF. Here the CDR3 DNA reads TGTGCCAGCAGTAGCCGATCCGATGAGCAGTTCTTC.

About this clone itself: The same CDR3 is also encoded by other DNA sequences in this sample. The V and J genes are TRBV20-1 and TRBJ2-7, with no clear D. CDR3 size: 10 residues. The V gene's germline CDR1 is DFQATT and CDR2 SNEGSKA (reference sequence). The V and J ends lost 2 bases and 3 bases respectively, with 2 bases between them. In DNA, the CDR3 is TGCAGTGCTAGAAACTACGAGCAGTACTTC. Translated: CSARNYEQYF.

The gene calls are TRBV7-9 and TRBJ1-1; 10 bases match TRBD1. From germline, CDR1 is SEHNR and CDR2 FQNEAQ (reference sequence). V lost 5 bases to trimming and J lost 2 bases; unmatched junction nucleotides: 5. This CDR3 has 15 amino acids. CDR3 sequence: CASSGLTGGNTEAFF. The CDR3 DNA reads TGTGCCAGCAGCGGATTGACAGGGGGCAACACTGAAGCTTTCTTT.

The V gene is TRBV10-3, the J gene TRBJ1-4, with 7 bases lining up with TRBD1. This CDR3 is 14 amino acids long. From germline, CDR1 is ENHRY and CDR2 SYGVKD. With 3 bases clipped from V and 4 bases from J, the junction kept 2 bases outside the gene matches. CDR3 amino acids: CAISDRDSNEKLFF. The CDR3, as DNA: TGTGCCATCAGTGACCGGGACAGTAATGAAAAACTGTTTTTT.

The chain combines TRBV28 with TRBJ2-7; 8 bases align to TRBD2. This CDR3 comprises 15 residues. Germline CDR1 reads MDHEN; CDR2 reads SYDVKM. With V trimmed by 9 bases and J by 1 base, 11 bases remained unmatched. The CDR3 sequence is CASLPGVAGSYEQYF. For the CDR3, the DNA is TGTGCCAGTCTCCCTGGGGTAGCGGGATCCTACGAGCAGTACTTC.